This TCR beta chain came from a study of human T cells and chemical hapten exposure. The germline V gene encodes CDR1 MNHEY and CDR2 SVGEGT. The ends were cut back, 8 bases at V and 0 bases at J, with 11 bases in the middle. The CDR3 is made up of 14 amino acids. MiXCR was run by TCRdb on the RACE reads, yielding one entry per CDR3 protein. Of more than 150,000 distinct CDR3 sequences listed, more than 14% were seen once; the top ten hold 1.7%. Time point of the sample: patch test 1, 2 weeks after DPC sensitization. As to treatment: therapeutic diphenylcyclopropenone sensitization with weekly scalp DPC.

This sequence originates from a woman in her thirties with alopecia areata. Some clones in this sample may be carry-over from other donors' samples. Sequenced here: whole blood, sampled in connection with sensitization to the hapten diphenylcyclopropenone (DPC). The rearrangement uses TRBV6-2 or TRBV6-3 and TRBJ1-5; no reliable D call. The CDR3 region is CASRRGASNQPQHF. CDR3 bases: TGTGCCAGCCGTCGGGGAGCTAGCAATCAGCCCCAGCATTTT.